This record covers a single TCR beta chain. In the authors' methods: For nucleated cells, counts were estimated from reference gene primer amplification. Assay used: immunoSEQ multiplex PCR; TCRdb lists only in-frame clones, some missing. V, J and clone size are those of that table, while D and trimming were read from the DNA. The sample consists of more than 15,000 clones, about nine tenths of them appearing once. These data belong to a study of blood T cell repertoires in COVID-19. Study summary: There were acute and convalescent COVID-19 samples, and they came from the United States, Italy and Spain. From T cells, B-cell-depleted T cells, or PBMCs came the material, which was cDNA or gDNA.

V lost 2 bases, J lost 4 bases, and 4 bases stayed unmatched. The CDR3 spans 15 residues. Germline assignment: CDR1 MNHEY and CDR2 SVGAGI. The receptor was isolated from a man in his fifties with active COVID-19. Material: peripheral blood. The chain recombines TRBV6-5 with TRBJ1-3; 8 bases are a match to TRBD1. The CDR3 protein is CASSYRQGQGNTIYF. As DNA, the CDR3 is TGTGCCAGCAGTTACCGACAGGGGCAAGGAAACACCATATATTTT.